The present T cell receptor beta chain was sequenced within a study of T-cell memory formation after mild COVID-19. Across the whole study: TCR clusters mostly belonged to single donors.

A remark on this clonotype: Its antigen is as yet unknown.

Trimming shortened V by 7 bases and J by 1 base, and 12 bases separated the two germline ends. The CDR3 runs 14 residues. TCRdb passed the 5' RACE reads through MiXCR, listing each CDR3 protein once. The sample has 390,000 or so distinct CDR3 sequences, about 15% seen once. Study-wide points: Pre-infection memory carried some responding clones, suggesting that cross-reactive memory joined. Largely, contracting CD4+ clones fell within CM and EM, and contracting CD8+ clones within EMRA.

This sequence joins TRBV12-3 or TRBV12-4 and TRBJ2-3; tentatively, D is TRBD2 (7 bases). The material sequenced was PBMCs or a T cell subset sorted from them (not recorded which). This receptor was identified in a man between 18 and 29 years old who had mild COVID-19 (a few samples of this study predate the infection). Cell type and time point are not known. DNA of the CDR3: TGTGCCAGCAATGGGGGGGGCGGCACAGATACGCAGTATTTT. Its protein is CASNGGGGTDTQYF.